This T cell receptor (beta chain) was identified in a study of brain metastases from non-small cell lung cancer. General study results and limits: Fewer infiltrating T cells were found in brain metastases than primaries.

The data were produced by immunoSEQ multiplex PCR, yet TCRdb's version contains in-frame clones alone and is incomplete. Among under 2,500 clones listed, about 80% were seen once. The length of the CDR3 is 17 residues. Germline trimming cut 5 bases from V and 1 base from J; bases unmatched to any gene: 8. Germline lookup yields CDR1 LNHDA and CDR2 SQIVND (reference sequence). As for this clone: Its target is not known.

This receptor was obtained from a donor at least 40 years old with non-small cell lung cancer. The chain has TRBV19 and TRBJ2-3, with 11 nucleotides matching TRBD2. The sequencing input was primary lung tumor tissue. CDR3 in amino acids: CASSSQGLADRTDTQYF. The CDR3 bases are TGTGCCAGTAGTTCGCAGGGACTAGCGGACCGCACAGATACGCAGTATTTT.